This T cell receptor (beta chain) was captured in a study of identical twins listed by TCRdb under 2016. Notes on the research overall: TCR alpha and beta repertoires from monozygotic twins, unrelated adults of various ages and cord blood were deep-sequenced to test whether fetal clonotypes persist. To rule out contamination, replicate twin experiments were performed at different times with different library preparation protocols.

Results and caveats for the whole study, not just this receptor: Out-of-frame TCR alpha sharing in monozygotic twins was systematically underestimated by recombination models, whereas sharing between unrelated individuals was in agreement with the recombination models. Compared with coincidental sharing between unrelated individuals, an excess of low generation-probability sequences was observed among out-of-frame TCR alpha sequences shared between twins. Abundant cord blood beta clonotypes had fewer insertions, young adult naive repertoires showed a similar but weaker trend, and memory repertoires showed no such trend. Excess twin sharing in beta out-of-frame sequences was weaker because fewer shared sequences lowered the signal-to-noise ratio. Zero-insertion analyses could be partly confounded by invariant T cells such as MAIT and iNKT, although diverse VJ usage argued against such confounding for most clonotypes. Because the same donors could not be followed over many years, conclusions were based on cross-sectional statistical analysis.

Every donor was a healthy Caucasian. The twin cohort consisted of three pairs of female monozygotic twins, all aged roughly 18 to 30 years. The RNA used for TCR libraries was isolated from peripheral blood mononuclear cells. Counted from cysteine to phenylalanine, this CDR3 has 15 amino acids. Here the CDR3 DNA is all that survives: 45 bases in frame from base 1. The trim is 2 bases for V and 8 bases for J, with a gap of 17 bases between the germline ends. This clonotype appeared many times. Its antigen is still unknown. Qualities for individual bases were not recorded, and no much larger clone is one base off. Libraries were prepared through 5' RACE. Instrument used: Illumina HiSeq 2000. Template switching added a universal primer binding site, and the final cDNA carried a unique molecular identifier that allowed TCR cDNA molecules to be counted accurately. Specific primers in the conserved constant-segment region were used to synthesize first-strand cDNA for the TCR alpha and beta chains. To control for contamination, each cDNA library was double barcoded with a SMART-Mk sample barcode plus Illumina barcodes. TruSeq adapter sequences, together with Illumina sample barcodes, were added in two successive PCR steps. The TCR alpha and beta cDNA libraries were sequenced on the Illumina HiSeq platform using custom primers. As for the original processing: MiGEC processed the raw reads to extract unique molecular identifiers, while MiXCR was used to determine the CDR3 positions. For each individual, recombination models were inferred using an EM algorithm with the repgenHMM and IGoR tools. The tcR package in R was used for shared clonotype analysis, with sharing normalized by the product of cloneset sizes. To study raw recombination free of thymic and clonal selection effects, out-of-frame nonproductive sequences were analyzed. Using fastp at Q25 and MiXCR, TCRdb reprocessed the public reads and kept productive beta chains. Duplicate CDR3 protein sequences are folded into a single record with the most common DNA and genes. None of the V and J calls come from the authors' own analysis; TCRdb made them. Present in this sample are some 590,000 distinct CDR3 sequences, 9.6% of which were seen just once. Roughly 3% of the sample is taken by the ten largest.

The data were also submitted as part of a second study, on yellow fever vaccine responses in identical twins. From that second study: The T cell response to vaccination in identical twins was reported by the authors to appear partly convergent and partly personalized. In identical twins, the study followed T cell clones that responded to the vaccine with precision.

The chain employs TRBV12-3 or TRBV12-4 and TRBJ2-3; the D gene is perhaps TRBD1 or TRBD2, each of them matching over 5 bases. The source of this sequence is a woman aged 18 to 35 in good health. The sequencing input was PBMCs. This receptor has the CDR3 CASSLRATARGTQYF. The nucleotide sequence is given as TGTGCCAGCAGTTTAAGAGCGACAGCCCGGGGTACGCAGTATTTT.